Only a few counts were recorded for the clone carrying this T cell receptor (beta chain). The antigen remains undetermined. As an off-target read in a library built for alpha chains, this beta chain has a frequency of little significance. Sample time point: sample taken at primary tumor resection. V was pared by 0 bases and J by 3 bases, with 10 bases between. The CDR3 is made up of 14 amino acids. Germline V gene sequence: CDR1 SGDLS, CDR2 YYNGEE. These data originate in a study of spatial heterogeneity in lung cancer. As for the study in general: Raw reads contained each unique TCR and UMI combination more than ten times on average. Study-level points and caveats: The study found that expanded intratumoral alpha and beta TCR counts tracked tumor mutation counts. Coverage of tumor T cells, by estimate, reached around 7.5% for alpha chains and less than 15% for beta chains.

One entry per CDR3 protein results from TCRdb running MiXCR on the 5' RACE reads. The sample gives roughly 10,000 distinct CDR3 sequences, under 9.5% of which show up once; 22% is in the top ten. The sequenced sample was lung tumor tissue, obtained at surgery. This TCR derives from a female donor with early-stage non-small cell lung cancer. The genes are TRBV9 and TRBJ2-7, with D possibly TRBD2 on 5 matching bases. CDR3 bases: TGTGCCAGCAGCGTAGGTCAGGAGGTCTACGAGCAGTACTTC. This translates into CASSVGQEVYEQYF.